The source of this TCR beta chain is a study of OX40 agonist ivuxolimab in advanced cancers. Study at large: People who had prior anti-PD-1, anti-PD-L1 or anti-CTLA-4 therapy could take part, and about 40% had some. General study findings and limits: Average numbers of expanded clones were greater in CD8+ T cells than in CD4+. At 0.1 to 3.0 mg/kg and by week 6, CD4+ and CD8+ T cells in the blood had expanded clonally.

From germline, CDR1 is SGHRS and CDR2 YFSETQ. After removal of 1 base from V and 1 base from J, the junction contained 4 bases not matched to a gene. The CDR3 has 15 amino acids. This clone was detected once. Its specificity is unknown. TCRdb's copy holds only in-frame clones and misses some; the assay was immunoSEQ multiplex PCR. Here the sample spans 70,000 to 100,000 clones, 85% to 90% being singletons. The specimen was CD4+ or CD8+ T cells sorted from blood, collected in a trial of the OX40 agonist ivuxolimab. J is TRBJ2-5 and V is TRBV5-1; TRBD2 agrees at 7 bases. This clonotype was obtained from an adult with an advanced solid tumor such as melanoma, head and neck, liver or kidney cancer. The DNA of the CDR3 is TGCGCCAGCAGCTTGACGGGGGGTCCCCAAGAGACCCAGTACTTC. This translates into CASSLTGGPQETQYF.